The 31 T cell receptor beta chains reported below all come from one sample, sequenced in a study of control samples from healthy donors and cancer patients. Sequenced by immunoSEQ multiplex PCR; TCRdb stores in-frame clones only, minus some. The repertoire has about 110,000 clones, around 82% of them found once; the top ten carry 13%. Sequencing was carried out using blood. All receptors come from a woman in her fifties or sixties in good health.

The chain employs TRBV5-6 and TRBJ2-1; 10 nucleotides align to TRBD1. The CDR3 consists of 17 residues. CDR1 SGHDT and CDR2 YYEEEE come from the germline V gene. The trim removed 4 bases at V and 0 bases at J, leaving 7 bases unmatched. CDR3 nucleotides: TGTGCCAGCAGCCCGGGACAGGGGCTAACCTCCTACAATGAGCAGTTCTTC. It encodes CASSPGQGLTSYNEQFF.

The chain carries TRBV4-1 and TRBJ1-1; no definite D call. V dropped 0 bases and J dropped 0 bases, with 8 bases sitting between them. Germline values: CDR1 MGHRA, CDR2 YSYEKL. The CDR3 spans 15 residues. CDR3: CASSQEGILNTEAFF. CDR3 nucleotides: TGCGCCAGCAGCCAAGAAGGCATATTGAACACTGAAGCTTTCTTT.

The rearrangement links TRBV7-8 to TRBJ1-1, with D possibly matching TRBD1 (5 bases). Trimming shortened V by 5 bases and J by 9 bases, and 16 bases separated the two germline ends. There are 13 residues in the CDR3. Germline V CDR1 and CDR2: SGHVS, FQNEAQ. CDR3: CASSPNRSPQAFF. The DNA for the CDR3 is TGTGCCAGCAGCCCAAACAGGTCTCCCCAAGCTTTCTTT.

The chain uses TRBV19 and TRBJ2-5, with a possible D match to TRBD2 (5 bases). The ends were cut back, 3 bases at V and 2 bases at J, with 10 bases in the middle. The CDR3 spans 14 residues. The germline V gene encodes CDR1 LNHDA and CDR2 SQIVND (reference sequence). The CDR3 is CASSIRADQETQYF. The CDR3 bases are TGTGCCAGTAGTATTAGAGCGGATCAAGAGACCCAGTACTTC. Full variable domain (missing parts from reference TRBV19 and TRBJ2-5): DGGITQSPKYLFRKEGQNVTLSCEQNLNHDAMYWYRQDPGQGLRLIYYSQIVNDFQKGDIAEGYSVSREKKESFPLTVTSAQKNPTAFYLCASSIRADQETQYFGPGTRLLVL.

This chain connects TRBV3-1 (or the pseudogene TRBV3-2) to TRBJ1-5, with D unresolved. The germline V and J ends were trimmed by 0 bases and 3 bases, with 9 bases remaining between them. Germline CDR1 reads LGHDT; CDR2 reads YNNKEL (reference sequence). The CDR3 length is 15 residues. CDR3 in amino acids: CASSQDPGPNQPQHF. The CDR3 bases are TGTGCCAGCAGCCAAGATCCCGGGCCCAATCAGCCCCAGCATTTT.

This clone was observed a handful of times. The CDR3 sequence is CAWSFGGELFF. DNA for the CDR3: TGTGCCTGGAGTTTCGGCGGGGAGCTGTTTTTT. This sequence joins TRBV30 and TRBJ2-2; no definite D call. The CDR3 covers 11 residues. V was pared by 2 bases and J by 7 bases, with 5 bases between. Germline CDR1 reads GTSNPN; CDR2 reads SVGIG (reference sequence).

This clone was detected a few times. The V call is TRBV20-1, the J call TRBJ2-3; no clear D gene. Germline-derived CDR1 and CDR2 are DFQATT and SNEGSKA (reference sequence). The CDR3 has 14 amino acids. V gave up 3 bases and J gave up 6 bases, with 16 bases separating them. The CDR3 sequence: CSASRGGPQDTQYF. Here the CDR3 DNA reads TGCAGTGCTAGTCGCGGCGGTCCCCAGGATACGCAGTATTTT.

The J gene is TRBJ2-1, the V gene TRBV7-3; 7 nucleotides line up with TRBD2. Germline CDR1 SGHTA, CDR2 FQGTGA. The CDR3 is 16 residues long. V was pared by 5 bases and J by 1 base, with 8 bases of the junction left unmatched. The CDR3: CASSELAPPSYNEQFF. The CDR3 DNA reads as TGTGCCAGCAGCGAACTAGCGCCACCATCCTACAATGAGCAGTTCTTC.

This clone was counted only a few times. The sample holds other DNA sequences that translate to the same CDR3. V is TRBV9 and J is TRBJ1-2; TRBD1 aligns across 8 bases. V lost 0 bases and J lost 8; bases outside the gene matches: 6. Germline-derived CDR1 and CDR2 are SGDLS and YYNGEE. This CDR3 spans 14 amino acids. The CDR3 DNA reads as TGTGCCAGCAGCGTAGCCCTACAGGGGGGCGGCTACACCTTC. Its protein product is CASSVALQGGGYTF.

The rearrangement uses TRBV15 and TRBJ2-5, with D unresolved. V lost 0 bases, J lost 5 bases, and 10 bases lay in between. The length of the CDR3 is 14 residues. Germline CDR1 and CDR2: LNHNV and YYDKDF (reference sequence). CDR3 loop: CATSRDRVSETQYF. DNA of the CDR3: TGTGCCACCAGCAGAGATCGAGTCAGTGAGACCCAGTACTTC.

The chain is built from TRBV6-2 or TRBV6-3 and TRBJ2-7; D might be TRBD1 (5 bases). Germline assignment: CDR1 MNHEY and CDR2 SVGEGT. The CDR3 contains 13 residues. The V end was cut by 4 bases, the J end by 2 bases, with 9 bases between. This chain's CDR3 is CASSFRVPYEQYF. The CDR3 nucleotides are TGTGCCAGCAGTTTCAGGGTCCCCTACGAGCAGTACTTC.

The chain combines TRBV5-4 with TRBJ2-5; D might be TRBD2 (6 bases). CDR1 and CDR2 from the germline V gene are SGHNT and YYREEE (reference sequence). V lost 0 bases and J lost 1, with 13 bases in between. The CDR3 is 16 amino acids. Here the CDR3 reads CASSLGGAGAQETQYF. The CDR3 bases are TGTGCCAGCAGCTTGGGAGGAGCGGGTGCCCAAGAGACCCAGTACTTC.

V gene TRBV10-3 combines with J gene TRBJ1-1; 7 bases match TRBD1. The CDR3 is made up of 13 amino acids. The V and J ends lost 9 bases and 7 bases, in that order; junction bases with no gene match: 11. CDR1 is ENHRY, CDR2 SYGVKD, per germline. Here the CDR3 reads CAIRQGSGGEAFF. The CDR3 region has the DNA TGTGCCATACGACAGGGTTCGGGTGGTGAAGCTTTCTTT.

The chain has TRBV5-6 and TRBJ2-3; a possible D gene is TRBD2 (7 bases). Germline V CDR1 and CDR2: SGHDT, YYEEEE. Trimming cost V 1 base and J 6 bases, with 15 bases left between them. The CDR3 is 15 residues long. Here the CDR3 reads CASSLRTGGQDTQYF. The CDR3 DNA sequence: TGTGCCAGCAGCTTGAGGACGGGGGGCCAGGATACGCAGTATTTT.

The chain links TRBV2 to TRBJ2-3, with 9 bases that match TRBD1. The length of the CDR3 is 15 residues. Germline lookup yields CDR1 SNHLY and CDR2 FYNNEI. J lost 3 bases, V lost 3 bases, and 4 bases had no gene match. The CDR3 reads CASSEDRGQTDTQYF. CDR3 DNA: TGTGCCAGCAGTGAGGACAGGGGCCAAACAGATACGCAGTATTTT.

The chain recombines TRBV4-2 with TRBJ2-1, with D maybe TRBD1 (5 bases). CDR1 LGHNA and CDR2 YNFKEQ come from the germline V gene. Trimming took 0 bases from V and 0 from J, leaving 9 bases between them. The CDR3 spans 16 residues. CDR3 amino acids: CASSQEGQLSYNEQFF. CDR3 in DNA: TGTGCCAGCAGCCAAGAGGGGCAGCTCTCCTACAATGAGCAGTTCTTC.

V is TRBV18 and J is TRBJ1-6; TRBD1 is a possible D gene (5 bases). The CDR3 is 13 amino acids. Germline V gene sequence: CDR1 KGHSH, CDR2 LQKENI. Trimming left V 3 bases short and J 6 bases short, with 6 bases between. The CDR3 is CASSPGGNSPLHF. Written as DNA, the CDR3 is TGTGCCAGCTCACCGGGGGGTAATTCACCCCTCCACTTT.

This clone was detected only once. CDR3 sequence (DNA): TGTGCCAGCAGTTTAAGTCCGGGCTCTAGGAATTCACCCCTCCACTTT. Encoded protein: CASSLSPGSRNSPLHF. The chain employs TRBV27 and TRBJ1-6; no firm D call. The germline V gene encodes CDR1 MNHEY and CDR2 SMNVEV (reference sequence). V lost 2 bases, J lost 7 bases, and 15 bases lay in between. CDR3 length: 16 residues.

The chain recombines TRBV28 with TRBJ1-1; TRBD1 aligns across 12 bases. The ends lost 8 bases at V and 9 bases at J; junction bases unmatched: 7. Germline values: CDR1 MDHEN, CDR2 SYDVKM. The CDR3 covers 13 residues. Here the CDR3 reads CASFSGQGAKAFF. In DNA form, the CDR3 reads TGTGCCAGCTTTTCGGGACAGGGGGCAAAAGCTTTCTTT.

This chain joins TRBV2 and TRBJ1-1; D is unresolved. The CDR3 extends over 12 amino acids. The germline V gene encodes CDR1 SNHLY and CDR2 FYNNEI. V was pared by 0 bases and J by 10 bases, with 9 bases between. The CDR3 DNA reads as TGTGCCAGCAGTGAAGCATGGGGAACAGCTTTCTTT. Protein: CASSEAWGTAFF.

The rearrangement joins TRBV7-2 to TRBJ2-3; 8 bases fit TRBD2. Germline V gene lookup returns CDR1 SGHTA and CDR2 FQGNSA. The CDR3 extends over 15 amino acids. The ends lost 6 bases at V and 3 bases at J; junction bases unmatched: 8. The CDR3: CASRRTGGRTDTQYF. As DNA, the CDR3 is TGTGCCAGCAGACGAACGGGGGGGCGAACAGATACGCAGTATTTT.

This chain connects TRBV29-1 to TRBJ2-1; D remains ambiguous. The CDR3 has 10 residues. Germline CDR1 and CDR2: SQVTM and ANQGSEA. V gave up 6 bases and J gave up 5 bases, with 5 bases separating them. The CDR3: CSVWDNEQFF. DNA for the CDR3: TGCAGCGTATGGGACAATGAGCAGTTCTTC.

The CDR3 DNA reads as TGTGCCAGCGGAAGAGGCGGGGTCTATGGCTACACCTTC. This encodes CASGRGGVYGYTF. This chain joins TRBV28 and TRBJ1-2; D gene unclear. This CDR3 has 13 residues. Per germline, CDR1 MDHEN and CDR2 SYDVKM. V lost 8 bases and J lost 4, with 14 bases in between.

The V gene is TRBV24-1, the J gene TRBJ1-5, with 7 nucleotides matching TRBD1. The V gene end was trimmed by 3 bases and the J gene end by 7 bases; junction bases not matched to a gene: 5. Per the germline V gene, CDR1 is KGHDR and CDR2 is SFDVKD. There are 14 residues in the CDR3. The CDR3 region has the DNA TGTGCCACCAGTGATCAGGGGGGGTGGCAGCCCCAGCATTTT. Residues: CATSDQGGWQPQHF.

This chain joins TRBV30 and TRBJ1-1; D call uncertain. Trimming stripped 0 bases from V and 0 bases from J, with 8 bases between. The CDR3 is made up of 14 amino acids. The germline V gene has CDR1 GTSNPN and CDR2 SVGIG (reference sequence). CDR3 bases: TGTGCCTGGAGTGTAGACAATTTGAACACTGAAGCTTTCTTT. Amino acid sequence: CAWSVDNLNTEAFF. The whole variable domain, remainder taken from reference TRBV30 and TRBJ1-1, is SQTIHQWPATLVQPVGSPLSLECTVEGTSNPNLYWYRQAAGRGLQLLFYSVGIGQISSEVPQNLSASRPQDRQFILSSKKLLLSDSGFYLCAWSVDNLNTEAFFGQGTRLTVV.

The chain combines TRBV2 with TRBJ2-2, with no clear D. Germline loops: CDR1 SNHLY, CDR2 FYNNEI. V was trimmed by 1 base and J by 4 bases, leaving 13 bases between them. CDR3 length equals 16 residues. The chain's CDR3 is CASSEVLGSGTGELFF. As DNA, the CDR3 is TGTGCCAGCAGTGAAGTCCTGGGGTCCGGCACCGGGGAGCTGTTTTTT.

The rearrangement links TRBV2 to TRBJ1-5; D is unclear. V was clipped by 3 bases and J by 1 base, with 10 bases between them. CDR3 length: 15 amino acids. Germline V gene sequence: CDR1 SNHLY, CDR2 FYNNEI. The CDR3 is CASSEEPGSNQPQHF. Written as DNA, the CDR3 is TGTGCCAGCAGTGAGGAACCCGGGAGCAATCAGCCCCAGCATTTT.

The rearrangement links TRBV18 to TRBJ2-5; D is undetermined. This CDR3 is built from 13 residues. Trimming stripped 3 bases from V and 2 bases from J, with 7 bases between. The germline CDR1 and CDR2 sequences are KGHSH and LQKENI. The CDR3 nucleotides are TGTGCCAGCTCACCCCAGGAACAAGAGACCCAGTACTTC. Its translation: CASSPQEQETQYF.

Turning to this clone: A junction boundary mismatches the germline segment, possibly from a read error. The chain uses TRBV7-7 and TRBJ1-1, with 8 bases matching TRBD1. The CDR3 contains 13 residues. Germline CDR1 SSHAT, CDR2 FNYEAQ (reference sequence). The CDR3 sequence: CASSSGGIAEAFF. In DNA form, the CDR3 reads TGTGCTAGCAGCTCAGGGGGCATCGCTGAAGCTTTCTTT.

J is TRBJ2-1 and V is TRBV28, with 9 positions matching TRBD1. The CDR3 is made up of 17 amino acids. The ends lost 6 bases at V and 1 base at J; junction bases unmatched: 10. Germline assignment: CDR1 MDHEN and CDR2 SYDVKM. The CDR3 here is CASRGTGTFRSYNEQFF. CDR3 nucleotides: TGTGCCAGCAGGGGGACAGGGACCTTCCGATCCTACAATGAGCAGTTCTTC. Together with reference TRBV28 and TRBJ2-1, the CDR3 gives the full variable domain: DVKVTQSSRYLVKRTGEKVFLECVQDMDHENMFWYRQDPGLGLRLIYFSYDVKMKEKGDIPEGYSVSREKKERFSLILESASTNQTSMYLCASRGTGTFRSYNEQFFGPGTRLTVL.

The chain joins TRBV7-9 to TRBJ2-2; D call uncertain. V was shortened by 8 bases and J by 3 bases, with 1 base between the two germline ends. This CDR3 comprises 10 residues. Germline V gene sequence: CDR1 SEHNR, CDR2 FQNEAQ (reference sequence). The CDR3 coding sequence is TGTGCCAGCTACACCGGGGAGCTGTTTTTT. This gives the protein CASYTGELFF.